Detailed here is one T cell receptor beta chain. What it binds is not known. Clones were sequenced by immunoSEQ multiplex PCR, and TCRdb holds only the in-frame ones, with some missing. The table records approximately 90,000 clones, less than 95% of them present only once. This sample stems from a study of OX40 agonist ivuxolimab in advanced cancers. Study overall: Treatment received earlier with anti-PD-1, anti-PD-L1 or anti-CTLA-4 agents was allowed, and 40% had some.

The CDR3 has 12 residues. CDR1 is SNHLY, CDR2 FYNNEI, per germline. Trimming cost V 5 bases and J 14 bases, with 16 bases left between them. Study-level points and caveats: Expanded clones were, on average, more numerous among CD8+ T cells than CD4+.

The material was CD4+ or CD8+ T cells sorted from blood, obtained in a trial of the OX40 agonist ivuxolimab. The receptor was isolated from an adult with an advanced solid tumor such as melanoma, head and neck, liver or kidney cancer. The V and J genes are TRBV2 and TRBJ2-1; a possible D gene is TRBD2 (6 bases). In nucleotides, the CDR3 is TGTGCCAGCAGTTCCTCCCGGGACTCCGAGTTCTTC. It translates to CASSSSRDSEFF. Variable domain in full (rest from reference TRBV2 and TRBJ2-1): EPEVTQTPSHQVTQMGQEVILRCVPISNHLYFYWYRQILGQKVEFLVSFYNNEISEKSEIFDDQFSVERPDGSNFTLKIRSTKLEDSAMYFCASSSSRDSEFFGPGTRLTVL.